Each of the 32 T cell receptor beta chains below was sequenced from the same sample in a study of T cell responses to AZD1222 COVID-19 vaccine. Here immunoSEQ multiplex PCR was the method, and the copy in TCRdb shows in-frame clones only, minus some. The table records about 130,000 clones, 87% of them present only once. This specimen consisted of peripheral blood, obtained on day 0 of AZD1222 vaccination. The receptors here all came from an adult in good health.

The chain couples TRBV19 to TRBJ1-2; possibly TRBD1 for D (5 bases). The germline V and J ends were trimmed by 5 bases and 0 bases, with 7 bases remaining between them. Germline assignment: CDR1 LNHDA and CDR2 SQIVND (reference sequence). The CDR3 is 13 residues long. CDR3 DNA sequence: TGTGCCAGTAGTCCGACAGCTAACTATGGCTACACCTTC. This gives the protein CASSPTANYGYTF.

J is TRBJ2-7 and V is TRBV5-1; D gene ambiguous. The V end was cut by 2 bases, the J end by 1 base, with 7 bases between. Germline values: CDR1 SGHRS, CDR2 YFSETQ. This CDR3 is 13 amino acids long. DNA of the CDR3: TGCGCCAGCAGCTTCCGGAATTCCTACGAGCAGTACTTC. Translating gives CASSFRNSYEQYF.

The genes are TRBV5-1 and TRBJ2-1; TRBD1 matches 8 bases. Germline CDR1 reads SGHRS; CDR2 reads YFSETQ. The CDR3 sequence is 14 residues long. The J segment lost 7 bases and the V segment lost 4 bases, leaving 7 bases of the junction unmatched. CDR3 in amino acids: CASSTGQAWNEQFF. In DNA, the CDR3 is TGCGCCAGCAGCACGGGACAGGCCTGGAATGAGCAGTTCTTC.

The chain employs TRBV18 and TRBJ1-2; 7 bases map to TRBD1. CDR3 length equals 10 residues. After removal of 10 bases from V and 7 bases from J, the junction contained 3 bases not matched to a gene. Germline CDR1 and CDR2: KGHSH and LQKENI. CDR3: CATGTVGYTF. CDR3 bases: TGTGCCACTGGGACAGTTGGCTACACCTTC.

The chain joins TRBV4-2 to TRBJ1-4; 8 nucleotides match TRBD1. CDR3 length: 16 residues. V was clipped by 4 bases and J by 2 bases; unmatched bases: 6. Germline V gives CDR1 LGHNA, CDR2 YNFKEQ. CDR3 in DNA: TGTGCCAGCAGCCTCGGACAGGGAACCACTAATGAAAAACTGTTTTTT. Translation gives CASSLGQGTTNEKLFF.

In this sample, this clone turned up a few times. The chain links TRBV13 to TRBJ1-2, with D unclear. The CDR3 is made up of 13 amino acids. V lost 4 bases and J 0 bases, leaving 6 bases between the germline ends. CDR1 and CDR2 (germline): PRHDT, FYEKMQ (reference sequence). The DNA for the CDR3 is TGTGCCAGCAGCTCGGGATCTAACTATGGCTACACCTTC. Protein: CASSSGSNYGYTF.

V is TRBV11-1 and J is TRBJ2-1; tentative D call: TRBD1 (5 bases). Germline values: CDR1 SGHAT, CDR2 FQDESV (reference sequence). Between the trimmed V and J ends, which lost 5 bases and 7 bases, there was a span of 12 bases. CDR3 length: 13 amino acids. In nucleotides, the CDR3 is TGTGCCAGCAGCCCAGGGAAGGCGAATGAGCAGTTCTTC. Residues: CASSPGKANEQFF. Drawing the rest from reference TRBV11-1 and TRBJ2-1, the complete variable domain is EAEVAQSPRYKITEKSQAVAFWCDPISGHATLYWYRQILGQGPELLVQFQDESVVDDSQLPKDRFSAERLKGVDSTLKIQPAELGDSAMYLCASSPGKANEQFFGPGTRLTVL.

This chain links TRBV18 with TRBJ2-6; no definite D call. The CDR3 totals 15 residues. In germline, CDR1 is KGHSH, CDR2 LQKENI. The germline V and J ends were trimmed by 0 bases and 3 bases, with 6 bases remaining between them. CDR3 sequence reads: CASSPPISGANVLTF. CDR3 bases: TGTGCCAGCTCACCACCTATTAGTGGGGCCAACGTCCTGACTTTC.

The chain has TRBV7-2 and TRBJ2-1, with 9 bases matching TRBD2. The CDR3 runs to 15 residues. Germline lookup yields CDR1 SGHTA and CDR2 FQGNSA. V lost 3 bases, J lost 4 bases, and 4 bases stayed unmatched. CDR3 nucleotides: TGTGCCAGCAGCTTGCGGGGGGGCTCTTACAATGAGCAGTTCTTC. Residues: CASSLRGGSYNEQFF.

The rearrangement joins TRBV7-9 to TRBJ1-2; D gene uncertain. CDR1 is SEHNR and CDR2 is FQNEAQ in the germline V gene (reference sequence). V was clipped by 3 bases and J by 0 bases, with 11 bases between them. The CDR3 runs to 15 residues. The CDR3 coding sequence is TGTGCCAGCAGCTTTCAATCGGAGACTAACTATGGCTACACCTTC. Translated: CASSFQSETNYGYTF.

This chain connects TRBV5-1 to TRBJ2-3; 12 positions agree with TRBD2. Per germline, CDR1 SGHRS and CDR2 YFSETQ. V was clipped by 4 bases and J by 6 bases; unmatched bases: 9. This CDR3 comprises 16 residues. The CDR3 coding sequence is TGCGCCAGCAGCCCCGAGGGCGGACTAGCGGGGGATACGCAGTATTTT. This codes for CASSPEGGLAGDTQYF. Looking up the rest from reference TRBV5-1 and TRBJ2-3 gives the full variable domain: KAGVTQTPRYLIKTRGQQVTLSCSPISGHRSVSWYQQTPGQGLQFLFEYFSETQRNKGNFPGRFSGRQFSNSRSEMNVSTLELGDSALYLCASSPEGGLAGDTQYFGPGTRLTVL.

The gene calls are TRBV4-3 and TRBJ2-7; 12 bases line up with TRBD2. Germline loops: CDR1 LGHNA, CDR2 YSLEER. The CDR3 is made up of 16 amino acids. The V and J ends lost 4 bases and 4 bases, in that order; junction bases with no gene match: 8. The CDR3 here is CASSPNLAGGNYEQYF. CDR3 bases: TGCGCCAGCAGCCCGAACCTAGCGGGAGGGAATTACGAGCAGTACTTC.

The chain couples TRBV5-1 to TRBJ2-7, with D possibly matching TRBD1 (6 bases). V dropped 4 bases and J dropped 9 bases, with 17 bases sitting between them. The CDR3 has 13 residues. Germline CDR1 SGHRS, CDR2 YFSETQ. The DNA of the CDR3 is TGCGCCAGCAGCCCGTCCGACAGGCCAGGGCAGTACTTC. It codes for CASSPSDRPGQYF.

CDR3 DNA sequence: TGTGCCAGCACCCGGGACAGGGGAACCTACGAGCAGTACTTC. Translation gives CASTRDRGTYEQYF. The chain carries TRBV6-5 and TRBJ2-7; 10 bases are shared with TRBD1. The CDR3 has 14 residues. CDR1 MNHEY and CDR2 SVGAGI come from the germline V gene. After removal of 7 bases from V and 2 bases from J, the junction contained 5 bases not matched to a gene.

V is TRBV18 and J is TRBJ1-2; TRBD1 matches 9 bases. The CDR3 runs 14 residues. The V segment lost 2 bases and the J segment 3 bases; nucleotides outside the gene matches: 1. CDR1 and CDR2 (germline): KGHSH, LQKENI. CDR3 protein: CASSPRTGDYGYTF. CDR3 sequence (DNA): TGTGCCAGCTCACCAAGGACAGGGGACTATGGCTACACCTTC.

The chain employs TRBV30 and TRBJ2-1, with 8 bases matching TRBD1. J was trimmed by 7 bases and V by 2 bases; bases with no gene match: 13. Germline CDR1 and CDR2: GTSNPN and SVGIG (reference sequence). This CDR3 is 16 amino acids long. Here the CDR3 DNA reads TGTGCCTGGAGTTCTATCGGGACAGGCCATCGGAATGAGCAGTTCTTC. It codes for CAWSSIGTGHRNEQFF.

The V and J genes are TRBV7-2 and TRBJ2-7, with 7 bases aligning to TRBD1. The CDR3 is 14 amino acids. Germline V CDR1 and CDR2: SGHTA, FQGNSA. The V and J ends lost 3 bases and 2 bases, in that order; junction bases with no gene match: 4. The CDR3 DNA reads TGTGCCAGCAGCTTCAAGGGGGCGGCCTACGAGCAGTACTTC. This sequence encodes CASSFKGAAYEQYF.

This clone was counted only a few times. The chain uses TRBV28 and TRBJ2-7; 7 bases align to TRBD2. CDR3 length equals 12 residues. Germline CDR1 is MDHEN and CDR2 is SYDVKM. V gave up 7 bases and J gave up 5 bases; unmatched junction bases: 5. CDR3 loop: CASNFRGDEQYF. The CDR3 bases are TGTGCCAGCAATTTTCGGGGGGACGAGCAGTACTTC.

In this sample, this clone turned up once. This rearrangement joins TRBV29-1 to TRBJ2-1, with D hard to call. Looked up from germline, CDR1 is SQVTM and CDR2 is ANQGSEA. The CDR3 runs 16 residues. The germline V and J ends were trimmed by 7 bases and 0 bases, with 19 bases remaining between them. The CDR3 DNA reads TGCAGCGCCGACGGGCTAGGGATAAGCTCCTACAATGAGCAGTTCTTC. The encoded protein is CSADGLGISSYNEQFF.

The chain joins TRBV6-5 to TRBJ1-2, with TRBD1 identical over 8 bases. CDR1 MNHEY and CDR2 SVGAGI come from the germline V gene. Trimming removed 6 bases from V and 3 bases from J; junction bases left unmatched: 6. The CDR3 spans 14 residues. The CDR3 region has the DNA TGTGCCAGCAGGGACCCAGGGGGCCACTATGGCTACACCTTC. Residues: CASRDPGGHYGYTF.

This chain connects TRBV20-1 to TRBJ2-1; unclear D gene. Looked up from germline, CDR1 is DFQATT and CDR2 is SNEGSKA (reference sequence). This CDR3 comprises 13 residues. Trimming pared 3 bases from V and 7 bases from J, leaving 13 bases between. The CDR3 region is CSASRTPWNEQFF. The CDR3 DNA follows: TGCAGTGCTAGTCGGACCCCATGGAATGAGCAGTTCTTC.

The CDR3, as DNA: TGTGCCAGCAGCTCGGGACTCCAGTGGAACACTGAAGCTTTCTTT. This codes for CASSSGLQWNTEAFF. This chain links TRBV7-2 with TRBJ1-1; D perhaps matches TRBD1 (5 bases). CDR3 length: 15 residues. Germline values: CDR1 SGHTA, CDR2 FQGNSA. The V end was cut by 4 bases, the J end by 1 base, with 13 bases between. Variable domain in full (rest from reference TRBV7-2 and TRBJ1-1): GAGVSQSPSNKVTEKGKDVELRCDPISGHTALYWYRQSLGQGLEFLIYFQGNSAPDKSGLPSDRFSAERTGGSVSTLTIQRTQQEDSAVYLCASSSGLQWNTEAFFGQGTRLTVV.

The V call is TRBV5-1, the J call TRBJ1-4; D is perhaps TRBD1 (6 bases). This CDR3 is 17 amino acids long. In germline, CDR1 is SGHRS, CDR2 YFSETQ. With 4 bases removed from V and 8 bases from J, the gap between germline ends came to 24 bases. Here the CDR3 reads CASSGGHGWSAKEKLFF. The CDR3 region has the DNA TGCGCCAGCAGCGGGGGACACGGCTGGTCGGCAAAAGAAAAACTGTTTTTT.

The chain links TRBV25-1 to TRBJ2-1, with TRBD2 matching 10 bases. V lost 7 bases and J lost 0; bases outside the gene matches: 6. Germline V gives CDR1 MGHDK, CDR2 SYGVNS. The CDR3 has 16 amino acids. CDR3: CASKTSGASSYNEQFF. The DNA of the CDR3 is TGTGCCAGCAAAACTAGCGGGGCTTCCTCCTACAATGAGCAGTTCTTC.

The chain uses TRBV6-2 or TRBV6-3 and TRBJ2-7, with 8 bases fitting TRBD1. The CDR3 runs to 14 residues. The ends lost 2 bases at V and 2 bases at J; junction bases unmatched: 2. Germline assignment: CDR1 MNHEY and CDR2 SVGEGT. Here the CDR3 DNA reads TGTGCCAGCAGTTACCGGGGACAGGCCTACGAGCAGTACTTC. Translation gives CASSYRGQAYEQYF.

The CDR3 DNA reads TGCAGCGTACGACCTAATGAAAAACTGTTTTTT. It codes for CSVRPNEKLFF. This sequence joins TRBV29-1 and TRBJ1-4; D is unclear. Germline assignment: CDR1 SQVTM and CDR2 ANQGSEA. The V gene lost 6 bases and the J gene lost 3 bases, with 5 bases spanning the gap. This CDR3 contains 11 residues.

CDR3 in amino acids: CAWSVGDGYQPQHF. CDR3 DNA: TGTGCCTGGAGTGTTGGGGACGGGTATCAGCCCCAGCATTTT. The rearrangement joins TRBV30 to TRBJ1-5, with D perhaps matching TRBD1 (5 bases). The CDR3 is 14 amino acids. Germline CDR1 reads GTSNPN; CDR2 reads SVGIG (reference sequence). With 0 bases removed from V and 5 bases from J, the gap between germline ends came to 11 bases.

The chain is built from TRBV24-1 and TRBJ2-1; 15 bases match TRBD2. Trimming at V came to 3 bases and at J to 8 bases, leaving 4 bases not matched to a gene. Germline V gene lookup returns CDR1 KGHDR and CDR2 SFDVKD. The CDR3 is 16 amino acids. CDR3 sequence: CATSDPGLAGGDEQFF. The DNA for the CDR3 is TGTGCCACCAGTGATCCCGGACTAGCGGGAGGGGATGAGCAGTTCTTC.

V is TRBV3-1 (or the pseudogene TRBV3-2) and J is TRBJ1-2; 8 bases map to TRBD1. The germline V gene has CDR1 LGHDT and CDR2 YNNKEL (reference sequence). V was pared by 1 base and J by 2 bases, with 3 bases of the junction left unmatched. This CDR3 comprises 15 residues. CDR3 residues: CASSQAWTGNYGYTF. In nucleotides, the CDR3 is TGTGCCAGCAGCCAAGCCTGGACAGGGAACTATGGCTACACCTTC.

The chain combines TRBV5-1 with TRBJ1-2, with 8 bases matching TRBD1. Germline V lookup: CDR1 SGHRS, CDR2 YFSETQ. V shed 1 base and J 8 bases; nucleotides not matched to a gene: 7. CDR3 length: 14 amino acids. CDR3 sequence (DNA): TGCGCCAGCAGCTTGCAGGGGGCCTCTATGGGCTACACCTTC. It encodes CASSLQGASMGYTF.

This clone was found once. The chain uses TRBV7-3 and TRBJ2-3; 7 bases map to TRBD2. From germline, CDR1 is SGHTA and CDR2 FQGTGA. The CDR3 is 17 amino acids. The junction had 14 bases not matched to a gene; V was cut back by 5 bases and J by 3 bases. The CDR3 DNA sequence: TGTGCCAGCAGCCTACACCCCGGACTAGTTGGAACAGATACGCAGTATTTT. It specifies CASSLHPGLVGTDTQYF.

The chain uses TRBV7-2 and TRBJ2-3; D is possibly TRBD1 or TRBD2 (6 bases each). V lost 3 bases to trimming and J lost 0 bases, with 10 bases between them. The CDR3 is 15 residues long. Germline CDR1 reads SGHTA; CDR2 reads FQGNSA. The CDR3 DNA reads TGTGCCAGCAGCTTCGGGGGCGGTAGCACAGATACGCAGTATTTT. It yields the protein CASSFGGGSTDTQYF. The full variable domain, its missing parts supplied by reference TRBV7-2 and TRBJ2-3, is GAGVSQSPSNKVTEKGKDVELRCDPISGHTALYWYRQSLGQGLEFLIYFQGNSAPDKSGLPSDRFSAERTGGSVSTLTIQRTQQEDSAVYLCASSFGGGSTDTQYFGPGTRLTVL.